These 2 T cell receptor beta chains were sequenced from one sample in a study of T cell changes during pregnancy in multiple sclerosis. Only in-frame clones appear in the TCRdb table, and some are missing; sequencing was by immunoSEQ multiplex PCR. This table holds 100,000 or so clones, 94% found once. The source was peripheral blood, collected after pregnancy. The receptors were gathered from a female donor in good health, enrolled as a control in a pregnancy study.

CDR3 region: CASSPTVNQPQHF. Written as DNA, the CDR3 is TGTGCCAGTAGTCCCACAGTCAATCAGCCCCAGCATTTT. This chain connects TRBV19 to TRBJ1-5, with D unclear. With 5 bases removed from V and 3 bases from J, the gap between germline ends came to 8 bases. Germline loops: CDR1 LNHDA, CDR2 SQIVND (reference sequence). The CDR3 loop spans 13 amino acids.

This chain joins TRBV6-5 and TRBJ2-1, with 7 bases fitting TRBD2. This CDR3 is built from 16 residues. Germline trimming cut 4 bases from V and 0 bases from J; bases unmatched to any gene: 6. Germline V lookup: CDR1 MNHEY, CDR2 SVGAGI. CDR3 residues: CASSSFGGSSYNEQFF. DNA of the CDR3: TGTGCCAGCAGTTCCTTCGGCGGGAGCTCCTACAATGAGCAGTTCTTC.